This T cell receptor (beta chain) was documented in a study of blood T cell repertoires in COVID-19. Study-level information: Researchers got acute and convalescent COVID-19 samples from the United States, Italy and Spain. The cDNA or gDNA used as material had been derived from T cells, B-cell-depleted T cells, or PBMCs.

In the authors' workflow: Using reference gene primer amplification, nucleated cell counts were estimated. Measured with immunoSEQ multiplex PCR; TCRdb has only the in-frame clones, and not every one. The V and J calls and clone size are taken from that table; D and trimming were inferred from the DNA. The sample yields about 220,000 clones, around 82% seen once. The CDR3 sequence is 12 residues long. Between the trimmed V and J ends, which lost 1 base and 8 bases, there was a span of 8 bases. Per germline, CDR1 LGHDT and CDR2 YNNKEL (reference sequence). This receptor was taken from a human donor in a cohort sampled during active COVID-19. Specimen: peripheral blood. This chain uses TRBV3-1 (or the pseudogene TRBV3-2) with TRBJ1-2; D ambiguous. This CDR3 is CASSQGRGGYTF. The DNA for the CDR3 is TGTGCCAGCAGCCAAGGGAGAGGGGGCTACACCTTC.